This T cell receptor beta chain was retrieved from a study of blood T cell repertoires in COVID-19. Study-wide background: The United States, Italy and Spain were the sources of the acute and convalescent COVID-19 samples. T cells, B-cell-depleted T cells, or PBMCs provided the cDNA or gDNA that served as material.

The CDR3 loop spans 15 amino acids. Trimming stripped 3 bases from V and 0 bases from J, with 9 bases between. Germline lookup yields CDR1 LGHNA and CDR2 YSLEER. Authors' processing steps: The authors estimated nucleated cell counts from reference gene primer amplification. The assay was immunoSEQ multiplex PCR, and TCRdb's table has in-frame clones only and misses some. D and trimming come from the DNA, and the V and J calls and clone size come from that table. This table has about 100,000 clones, roughly 90% appearing once. The chain recombines TRBV4-3 with TRBJ2-1, with TRBD2 as a possible D gene (6 bases). The receptor was derived from a human donor in a cohort sampled during active COVID-19. Sequenced: peripheral blood. The CDR3 DNA is TGCGCCAGCAGCCACGGGGGTAGCTCCTACAATGAGCAGTTCTTC. Translated: CASSHGGSSYNEQFF.